These T cell receptor beta chains were read from a single sample in a study of blood T cell repertoires in COVID-19. The data were produced by immunoSEQ multiplex PCR, yet TCRdb's version contains in-frame clones alone and is incomplete. The profile shows over 50,000 clones, approximately 86% of them singletons. The sample comprised peripheral blood. The receptors stem from a human donor in a cohort sampled during active COVID-19. Both conserved end residues are part of each CDR3. The order of the fields is J gene, V gene, D gene, clone size, CDR3 DNA, CDR3 protein. A D gene is named only where the DNA matches it firmly. Clone size is not always given. Where it is, it says once, few, many or a class for expanded clones.

J gene: TRBJ1-1; V gene: TRBV29-1; D gene: .; clone size: .; CDR3 DNA: TGCAGCCCTGGTAGGGGCACTGAAGCTTTCTTT; CDR3 protein: CSPGRGTEAFF
J gene: TRBJ1-1; V gene: TRBV6-2/TRBV6-3; D gene: TRBD1; clone size: .; CDR3 DNA: TGTGCCAGCAGTTACCCTACCGGATCAACCAGGGGGCAGGGTGACACTGAAGCTTTCTTT; CDR3 protein: CASSYPTGSTRGQGDTEAFF
J gene: TRBJ2-7; V gene: TRBV6-5; D gene: TRBD2; clone size: .; CDR3 DNA: TGTGCCAGCAGCCCGGTAGTGAGCGGGGTGGGCAAGCAGTACTTC; CDR3 protein: CASSPVVSGVGKQYF
J gene: TRBJ1-5; V gene: TRBV6-6; D gene: .; clone size: .; CDR3 DNA: TGTGCCAGCAGTTACTCAGGTGGGGCCAATCAGCCCCAGCATTTT; CDR3 protein: CASSYSGGANQPQHF
J gene: TRBJ1-1; V gene: TRBV5-5; D gene: .; clone size: .; CDR3 DNA: TGTGCCAGCAGCTTGGTAGCCATGAACACTGAAGCTTTCTTT; CDR3 protein: CASSLVAMNTEAFF
J gene: TRBJ2-1; V gene: TRBV7-2; D gene: TRBD2; clone size: .; CDR3 DNA: TGTGCCAGCAGCACGGGGACTAGCGGCTCATCCACCTACAATGAGCAGTTCTTC; CDR3 protein: CASSTGTSGSSTYNEQFF
J gene: TRBJ2-5; V gene: TRBV19; D gene: .; clone size: once; CDR3 DNA: TGTGCCAGTAGTATATTATACCGGGAGACCCAGTACTTC; CDR3 protein: CASSILYRETQYF
J gene: TRBJ1-2; V gene: TRBV5-1; D gene: .; clone size: .; CDR3 DNA: TGCGCCAGCACTCAATCAGGGAAAGGGGGCTACACCTTC; CDR3 protein: CASTQSGKGGYTF
J gene: TRBJ2-2; V gene: TRBV9; D gene: .; clone size: .; CDR3 DNA: TGTGCCAGCAGCGTAGGTCCCGGGGACACCGGGGAGCTGTTTTTT; CDR3 protein: CASSVGPGDTGELFF
J gene: TRBJ1-4; V gene: TRBV28; D gene: .; clone size: .; CDR3 DNA: TGTGCCAGCAGTCTACTCCCGCGGGGGGCGCCTTCTAATGAAAAACTGTTTTTT; CDR3 protein: CASSLLPRGAPSNEKLFF